The TCR beta chain under discussion was sequenced for a study of T-cell reconstitution after alpha-beta-depleted transplantation in children (TCRdb year 2016). About the full investigation: The study quantitatively tracked T-cell immune reconstitution after TCRalphabeta/CD19-depleted allogeneic hematopoietic cell transplantation in children using TCR repertoire profiling.

Results the study describes overall, beyond this receptor: Over subsequent months, a decline in hyperexpanded clone frequencies was noted, and after one year, T-cell counts and TCRbeta diversity were mostly ascribed to newly produced T cells. In some patients, the high TCRbeta diversity seen at day 60 was put down to recipient T cells and intrathymic progenitors that had survived conditioning. Apparently early alphabetaT-cell count recovery about two months after transplant reportedly relied on only several hundred rapidly expanded clones derived from non-depleted graft cells.

Receptor amplification or capture employed PCR. The instrument was an Illumina HiSeq 2500. TCR libraries were prepared with molecular barcoding, using unique molecular identifiers to normalize TCRbeta repertoire quantification. Using fastp trimming at Q25 and MiXCR clonotype assembly, TCRdb reanalyzed the public sequencing data and kept in-frame beta chains. Duplicate CDR3 protein sequences are folded into a single record with the most common DNA and genes. This sample has a few hundred thousand distinct CDR3 sequences in its table, and 43% of those were observed once. Approximately 30% of the sample comes from the top ten. Reading the label with the study, this specimen's treatment or condition is: allogeneic hematopoietic cell transplantation with graft depleted of TCRalphabeta T cells and CD19 B cells. TCRalphabeta/CD19-depleted allogeneic hematopoietic cell grafts were given to the transplant recipients, all of whom were children.

This clonotype has a handful of counts. The antigen this receptor binds is unknown. No clone much larger than this one lies a single base away; base qualities are absent. For CDR1 and CDR2, the germline V gene lists MNHEY and SVGAGI. The CDR3 sequence holds 18 residues, the cysteine and phenylalanine included. CDR3 DNA is the only sequence kept; it has 54 bases, read in frame from the first base. Clipping removes 0 bases from V and 7 bases from J, with 14 as the unmatched junction base count. Recombination joined TRBV6-5 with TRBJ2-1, with TRBD2 identical over 8 junction bases. The sequences come from PBMCs, collected before TCRalphabeta/CD19-depleted stem cell transplant. The sequence came from a girl aged 2 to 10 with aplastic anemia, due to receive a stem cell transplant. The DNA reads as follows: TGTGCCAGCAGTTACTCCCGAGTAGCGGGGCATGGATCAAATGAGCAGTTCTTC. This translates into CASSYSRVAGHGSNEQFF.